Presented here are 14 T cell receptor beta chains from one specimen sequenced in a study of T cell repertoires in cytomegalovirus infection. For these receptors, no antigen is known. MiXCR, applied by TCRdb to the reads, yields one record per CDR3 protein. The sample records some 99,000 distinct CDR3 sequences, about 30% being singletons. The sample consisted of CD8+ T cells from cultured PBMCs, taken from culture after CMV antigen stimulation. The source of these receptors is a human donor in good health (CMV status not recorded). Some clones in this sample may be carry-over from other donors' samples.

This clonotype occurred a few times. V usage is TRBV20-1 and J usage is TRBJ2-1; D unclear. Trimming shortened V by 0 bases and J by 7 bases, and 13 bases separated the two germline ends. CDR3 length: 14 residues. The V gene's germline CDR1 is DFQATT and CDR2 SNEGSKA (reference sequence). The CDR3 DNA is TGCAGTGCTAGAGATTATATCATTGGTAATGAGCAGTTCTTC. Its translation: CSARDYIIGNEQFF.

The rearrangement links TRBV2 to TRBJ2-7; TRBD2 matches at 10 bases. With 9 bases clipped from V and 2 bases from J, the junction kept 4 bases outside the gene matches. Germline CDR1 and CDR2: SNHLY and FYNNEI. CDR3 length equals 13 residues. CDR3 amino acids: CASLAGGPYEQYF. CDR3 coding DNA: TGTGCCAGTTTAGCGGGGGGCCCCTACGAGCAGTACTTC.

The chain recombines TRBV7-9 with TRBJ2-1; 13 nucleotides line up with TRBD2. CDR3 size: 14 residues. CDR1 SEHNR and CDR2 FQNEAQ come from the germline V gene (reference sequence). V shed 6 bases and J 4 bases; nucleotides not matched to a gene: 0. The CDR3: CASRTSGGYNEQFF. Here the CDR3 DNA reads TGTGCCAGCAGGACTAGCGGGGGGTACAATGAGCAGTTCTTC.

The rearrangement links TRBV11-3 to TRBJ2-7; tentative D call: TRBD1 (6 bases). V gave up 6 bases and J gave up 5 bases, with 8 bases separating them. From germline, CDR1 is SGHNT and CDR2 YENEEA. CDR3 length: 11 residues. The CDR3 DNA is TGTGCCAGCAGTCAGGGGCACGAGCAGTACTTC. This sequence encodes CASSQGHEQYF. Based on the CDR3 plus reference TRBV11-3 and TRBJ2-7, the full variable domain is EAGVVQSPRYKIIEKKQPVAFWCNPISGHNTLYWYLQNLGQGPELLIRYENEEAVDDSQLPKDRFSAERLKGVDSTLKIQPAELGDSAVYLCASSQGHEQYFGPGTRLTVT.

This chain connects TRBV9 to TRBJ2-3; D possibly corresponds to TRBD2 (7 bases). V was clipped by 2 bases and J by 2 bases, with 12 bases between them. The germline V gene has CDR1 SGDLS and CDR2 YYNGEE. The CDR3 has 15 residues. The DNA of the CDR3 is TGTGCCAGCAGCGTGGGGGGGGCCGACACAGATACGCAGTATTTT. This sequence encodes CASSVGGADTDTQYF.

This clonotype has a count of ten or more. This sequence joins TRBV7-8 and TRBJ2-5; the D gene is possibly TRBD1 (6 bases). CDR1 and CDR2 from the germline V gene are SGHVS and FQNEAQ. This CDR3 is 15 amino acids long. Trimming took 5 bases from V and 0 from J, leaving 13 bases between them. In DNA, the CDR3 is TGTGCCAGCAGCCCCCTGACAGGCTACCAAGAGACCCAGTACTTC. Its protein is CASSPLTGYQETQYF. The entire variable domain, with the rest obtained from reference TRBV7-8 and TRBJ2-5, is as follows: GAGVSQSPRYKVAKRGQDVALRCDPISGHVSLFWYQQALGQGPEFLTYFQNEAQLDKSGLPSDRFFAERPEGSVSTLKIQRTQQEDSAVYLCASSPLTGYQETQYFGPGTRLLVL.

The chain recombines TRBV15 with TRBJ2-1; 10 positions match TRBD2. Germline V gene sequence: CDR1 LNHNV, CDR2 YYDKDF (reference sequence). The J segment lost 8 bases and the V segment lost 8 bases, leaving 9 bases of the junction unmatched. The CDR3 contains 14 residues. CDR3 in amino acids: CATGSGGAHHEQFF. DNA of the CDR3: TGTGCCACCGGAAGCGGGGGGGCCCATCATGAGCAGTTCTTC.

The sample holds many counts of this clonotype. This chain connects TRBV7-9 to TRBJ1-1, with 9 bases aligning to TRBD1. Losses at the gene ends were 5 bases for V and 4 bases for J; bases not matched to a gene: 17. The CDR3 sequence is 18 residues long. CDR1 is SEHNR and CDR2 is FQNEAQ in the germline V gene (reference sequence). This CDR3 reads CASSHPILLGQGLTEAFF. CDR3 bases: TGTGCCAGCAGCCACCCGATCTTATTAGGACAGGGGCTCACTGAAGCTTTCTTT.

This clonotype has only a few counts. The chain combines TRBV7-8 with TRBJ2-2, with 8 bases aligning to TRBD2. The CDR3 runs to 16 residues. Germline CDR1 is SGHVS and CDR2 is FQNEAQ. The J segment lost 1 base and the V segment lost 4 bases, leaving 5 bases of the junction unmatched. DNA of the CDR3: TGTGCCAGCAGCTCAGTCCTAGCGGGGAACACCGGGGAGCTGTTTTTT. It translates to CASSSVLAGNTGELFF.

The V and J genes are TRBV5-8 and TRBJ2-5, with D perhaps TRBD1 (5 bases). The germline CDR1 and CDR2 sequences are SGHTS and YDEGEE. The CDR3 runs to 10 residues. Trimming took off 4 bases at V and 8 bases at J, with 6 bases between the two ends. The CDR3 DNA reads TGTGCCAGCAGCGGGGCTACCCAGTACTTC. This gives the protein CASSGATQYF. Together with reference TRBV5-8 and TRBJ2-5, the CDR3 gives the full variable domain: EAGVTQSPTHLIKTRGQQATLRCSPISGHTSVYWYQQALGLGLQFLLWYDEGEERNRGNFPPRFSGRQFPNYSSELNVNALELEDSALYLCASSGATQYFGPGTRLLVL.

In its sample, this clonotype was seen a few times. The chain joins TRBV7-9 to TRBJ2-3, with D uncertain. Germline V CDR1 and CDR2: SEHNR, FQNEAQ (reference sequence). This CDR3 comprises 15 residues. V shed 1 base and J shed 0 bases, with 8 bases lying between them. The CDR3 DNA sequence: TGTGCCAGCAGCTTAGGGGATACTAGCACAGATACGCAGTATTTT. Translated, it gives CASSLGDTSTDTQYF.

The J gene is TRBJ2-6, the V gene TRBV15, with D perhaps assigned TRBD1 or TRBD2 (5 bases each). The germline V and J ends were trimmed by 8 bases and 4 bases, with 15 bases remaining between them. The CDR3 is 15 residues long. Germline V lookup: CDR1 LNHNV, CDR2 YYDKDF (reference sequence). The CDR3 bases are TGTGCCACCTCCGTGGGGGTTTCCGGGGCCAACGTCCTGACTTTC. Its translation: CATSVGVSGANVLTF.

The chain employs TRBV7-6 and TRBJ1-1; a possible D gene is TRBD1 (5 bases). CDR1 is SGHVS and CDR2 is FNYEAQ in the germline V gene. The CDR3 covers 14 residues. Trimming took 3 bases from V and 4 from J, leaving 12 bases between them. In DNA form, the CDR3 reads TGTGCCAGCAGCTTCCAGGGTTCGAGCACTGAAGCTTTCTTT. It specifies CASSFQGSSTEAFF.

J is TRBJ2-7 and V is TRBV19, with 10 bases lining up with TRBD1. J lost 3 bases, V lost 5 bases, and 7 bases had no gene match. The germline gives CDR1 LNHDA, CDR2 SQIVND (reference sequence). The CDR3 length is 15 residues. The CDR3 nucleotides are TGTGCCAGTAGTTCCACGACAGGGGGCGGCTACGAGCAGTACTTC. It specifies CASSSTTGGGYEQYF.